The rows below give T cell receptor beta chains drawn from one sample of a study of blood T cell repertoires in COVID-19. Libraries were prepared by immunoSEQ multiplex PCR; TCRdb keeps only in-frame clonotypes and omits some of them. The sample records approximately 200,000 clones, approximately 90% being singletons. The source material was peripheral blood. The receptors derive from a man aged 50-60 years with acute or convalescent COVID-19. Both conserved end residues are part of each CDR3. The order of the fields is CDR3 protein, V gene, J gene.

CASSSSGQGAGEKLFF,TRBV5-1,TRBJ1-4
CAISDPGATNEKLFF,TRBV10-3,TRBJ1-4
CASRGTGFNQPQHF,TRBV2,TRBJ1-5
CASSQWSGSNSPLHF,TRBV4-2,TRBJ1-6
CASSRQGVNTEAFF,TRBV6-5,TRBJ1-1
CASSPNWGDFLHTEAFF,TRBV3-1/TRBV3-2,TRBJ1-1
CASSGRGQNIQYF,TRBV12-3/TRBV12-4,TRBJ2-4
CASRFIFSYNSPLHF,TRBV27,TRBJ1-6
CASSPSRTGENEKLFF,TRBV18,TRBJ1-4
CASSATRTGLYSGNTIYF,TRBV3-1/TRBV3-2,TRBJ1-3
CASTLTSTTQETQYF,TRBV7-2,TRBJ2-5
CASSTQAQLYTF,TRBV7-8,TRBJ1-2
CASSLRRQVYNSPLHF,TRBV7-2,TRBJ1-6
CASSSRRTGRDTGELFF,TRBV7-6,TRBJ2-2
CASRETGTASEKLFF,TRBV2,TRBJ1-4
CASSIRQVSNQPQHF,TRBV19,TRBJ1-5
CASSYDTRMSNYGYTF,TRBV5-6,TRBJ1-2
CASTYTQDNYEQYF,TRBV6-5,TRBJ2-7
CASSVGEGFQPQHF,TRBV9,TRBJ1-5
CATRQGPNEQFF,TRBV11-2,TRBJ2-1
CAISEDTENYGYTF,TRBV10-3,TRBJ1-2
CASSSPSQRDNEQFF,TRBV6-5,TRBJ2-1
CATSPGVGLRGETQYF,TRBV24-1,TRBJ2-5
CASSAEGVRSYNEQFF,TRBV19,TRBJ2-1
CASSRTSGAHNEQFF,TRBV7-2,TRBJ2-1
CASSIGGRPSEQYF,TRBV19,TRBJ2-7
CASSLVPSGGQETQYF,TRBV5-1,TRBJ2-5